The 4 T cell receptor beta chains presented below share a single source sample, sequenced in a study of T-cell reconstitution after alpha-beta-depleted transplantation in children. Unique molecular identifiers were incorporated when the TCRbeta library was constructed. TCRdb recomputed calls from the PCR reads with MiXCR, one row per CDR3 protein. The data show approximately 430,000 distinct CDR3 sequences, 15% to 20% seen once. Sample: PBMCs, mostly from graft donor cells, taken 360 days after TCRalphabeta/CD19-depleted stem cell transplant. The source is a boy younger than two who had a stem cell transplant for Wiskott-Aldrich syndrome, so the T cells may come from the graft donor.

The sample holds a few counts of this clonotype. V gene TRBV29-1 combines with J gene TRBJ2-3; 13 nucleotides align to TRBD2. The trim removed 1 base at V and 1 base at J, leaving 5 bases unmatched. Germline CDR1 and CDR2: SQVTM and ANQGSEA. There are 17 residues in the CDR3. The CDR3 nucleotides read TGCAGCGTTGAAGTCGCACTAGCGGGAGGGCGCACAGATACGCAGTATTTT. Translating gives CSVEVALAGGRTDTQYF.

The chain combines TRBV24-1 with TRBJ2-3, with 7 bases that match TRBD2. The germline V gene has CDR1 KGHDR and CDR2 SFDVKD. This CDR3 has 15 amino acids. V shed 9 bases, J shed 3 bases, and the junction held 11 bases outside the gene matches. Here the CDR3 DNA reads TGTGCCACCGCCCGGGCGGGAGCAGGAACAGATACGCAGTATTTT. Protein product: CATARAGAGTDTQYF.

A few counts support this clonotype. The V call is TRBV7-2, the J call TRBJ2-2, with 8 bases identical to TRBD2. The germline V gene encodes CDR1 SGHTA and CDR2 FQGNSA. J was trimmed by 1 base and V by 4 bases; bases with no gene match: 5. CDR3 length equals 16 residues. CDR3 sequence reads: CASSSGGAENTGELFF. As DNA, the CDR3 is TGTGCCAGCAGCTCCGGGGGGGCGGAGAACACCGGGGAGCTGTTTTTT.

This clonotype was observed many times. V and J are TRBV5-1 and TRBJ2-3; no clear D gene. The CDR3 consists of 14 residues. Germline V gene lookup returns CDR1 SGHRS and CDR2 YFSETQ. Trimming pared 6 bases from V and 7 bases from J, leaving 18 bases between. The CDR3 loop reads CASTKLGVLNTQYF. As DNA, the CDR3 is TGCGCCAGCACCAAGCTTGGGGTTCTAAATACGCAGTATTTT.